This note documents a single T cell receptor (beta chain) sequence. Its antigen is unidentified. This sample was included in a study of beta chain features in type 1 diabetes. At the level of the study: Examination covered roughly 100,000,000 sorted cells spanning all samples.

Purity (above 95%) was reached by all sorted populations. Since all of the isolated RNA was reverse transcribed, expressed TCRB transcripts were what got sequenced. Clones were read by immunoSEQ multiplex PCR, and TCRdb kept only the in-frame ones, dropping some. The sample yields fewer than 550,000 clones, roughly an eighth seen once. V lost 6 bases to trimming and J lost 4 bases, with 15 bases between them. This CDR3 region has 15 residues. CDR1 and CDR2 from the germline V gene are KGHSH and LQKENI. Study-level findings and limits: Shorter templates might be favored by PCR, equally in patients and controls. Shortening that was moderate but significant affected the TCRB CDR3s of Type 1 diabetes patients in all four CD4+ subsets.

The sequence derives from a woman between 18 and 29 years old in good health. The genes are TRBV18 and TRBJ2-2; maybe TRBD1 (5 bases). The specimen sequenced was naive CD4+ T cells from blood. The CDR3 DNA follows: TGTGCCAGCTCTCCCGAGCAGGGTGGCACCGGGGAGCTGTTTTTT. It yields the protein CASSPEQGGTGELFF. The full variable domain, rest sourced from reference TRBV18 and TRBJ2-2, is NAGVMQNPRHLVRRRGQEARLRCSPMKGHSHVYWYRQLPEEGLKFMVYLQKENIIDESGMPKERFSAEFPKEGPSILRIQQVVRGDSAAYFCASSPEQGGTGELFFGEGSRLTVL.